The present T cell receptor beta chain was sequenced within a study of blood T cell repertoires in COVID-19. Overall study context: The samples span acute and convalescent COVID-19 from the United States, Italy and Spain. PBMCs, B-cell-depleted T cells, or T cells were the source of the cDNA or gDNA that made up the material.

One Seattle source followed patients from active infection through their disease course. Germline trimming cut 3 bases from V and 6 bases from J; bases unmatched to any gene: 8. The CDR3 consists of 15 residues. Germline loops: CDR1 SGHVS, CDR2 FNYEAQ. Original analysis: Amplification of reference gene primers was used by the study to estimate nucleated cell counts. Clones were sequenced by immunoSEQ multiplex PCR, and TCRdb holds only the in-frame ones, with some missing. From that table come the V and J calls and clone size; the DNA was used to work out D and trimming. The sample consists of approximately 190,000 clones, 82% of them appearing once.

The source material was peripheral blood. This chain connects TRBV7-6 to TRBJ1-1; 9 nucleotides match TRBD1. The source of this sequence is a woman aged 55-70 years with COVID-19, enrolled during active disease. The CDR3 reads CASSLTGGERPEAFF. DNA of the CDR3: TGTGCCAGCAGCTTGACAGGGGGGGAAAGGCCTGAAGCTTTCTTT.